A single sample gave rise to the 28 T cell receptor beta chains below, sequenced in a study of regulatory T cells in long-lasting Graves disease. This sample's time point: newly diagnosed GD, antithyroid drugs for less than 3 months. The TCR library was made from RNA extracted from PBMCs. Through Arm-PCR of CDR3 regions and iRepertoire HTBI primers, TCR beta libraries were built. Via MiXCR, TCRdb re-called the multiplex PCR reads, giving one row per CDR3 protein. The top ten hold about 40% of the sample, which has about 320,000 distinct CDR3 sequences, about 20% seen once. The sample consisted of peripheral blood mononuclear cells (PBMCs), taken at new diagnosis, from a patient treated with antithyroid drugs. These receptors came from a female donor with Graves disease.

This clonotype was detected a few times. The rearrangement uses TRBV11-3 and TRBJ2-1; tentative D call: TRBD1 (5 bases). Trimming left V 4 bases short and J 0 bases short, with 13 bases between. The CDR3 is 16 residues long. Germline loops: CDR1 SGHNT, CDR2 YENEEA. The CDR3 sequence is CASSSRDLGSYNEQFF. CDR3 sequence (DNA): TGTGCCAGCAGCTCCAGGGATCTTGGCTCCTACAATGAGCAGTTCTTC.

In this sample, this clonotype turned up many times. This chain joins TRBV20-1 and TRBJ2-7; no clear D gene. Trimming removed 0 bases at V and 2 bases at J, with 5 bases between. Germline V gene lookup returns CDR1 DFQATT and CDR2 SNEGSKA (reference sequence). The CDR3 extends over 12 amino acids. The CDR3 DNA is TGCAGTGCTAGAGAGGATACCTACGAGCAGTACTTC. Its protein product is CSAREDTYEQYF.

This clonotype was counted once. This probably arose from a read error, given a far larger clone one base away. CDR3 nucleotide sequence: TGTGCCAGCAGCTCTTATAGGACTAGCGGGAGCTACAATGGGCAGTTCTTC. It specifies CASSSYRTSGSYNGQFF. The rearrangement links TRBV11-2 to TRBJ2-5; 13 positions match TRBD2. The last part of the DNA fits TRBJ2-1 better; the J call may be wrong. This CDR3 spans 17 amino acids. Germline V lookup: CDR1 SGHAT, CDR2 FQNNGV.

CDR3 DNA: TGTGCCATCAGTGAGTCGGTACGCGGCAGGACAGGAAGCGAAGCTTTCTTT. Translated: CAISESVRGRTGSEAFF. The chain is built from TRBV10-3 and TRBJ1-1; 7 nucleotides agree with TRBD1. Trimming removed 0 bases from V and 8 bases from J; junction bases left unmatched: 15. CDR1 and CDR2 from the germline V gene are ENHRY and SYGVKD. The CDR3 totals 17 residues.

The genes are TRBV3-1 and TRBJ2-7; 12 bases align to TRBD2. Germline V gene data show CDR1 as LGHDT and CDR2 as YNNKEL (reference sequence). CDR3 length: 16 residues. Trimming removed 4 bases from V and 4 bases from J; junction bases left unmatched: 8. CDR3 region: CASSLIGTSGRYEQYF. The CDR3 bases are TGTGCCAGCAGCCTGATCGGGACTAGCGGGCGATACGAGCAGTACTTC.

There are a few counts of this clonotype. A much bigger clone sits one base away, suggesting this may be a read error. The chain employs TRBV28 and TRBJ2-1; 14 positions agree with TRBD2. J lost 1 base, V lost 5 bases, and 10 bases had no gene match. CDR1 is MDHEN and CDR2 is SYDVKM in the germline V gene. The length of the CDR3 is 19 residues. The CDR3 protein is CASSPRLAGGPRSYNEQFF. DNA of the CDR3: TGTGCCAGCAGTCCCAGACTAGCGGGAGGGCCACGGTCCTACAATGAGCAGTTCTTC.

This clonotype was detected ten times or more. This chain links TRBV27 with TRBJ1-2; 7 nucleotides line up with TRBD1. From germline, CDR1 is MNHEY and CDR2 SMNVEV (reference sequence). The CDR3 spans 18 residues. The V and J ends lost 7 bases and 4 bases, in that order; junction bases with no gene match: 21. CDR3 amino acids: CASIGDEHETGPFYGYTF. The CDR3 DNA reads TGTGCCAGCATTGGGGACGAGCACGAGACAGGGCCCTTCTATGGCTACACCTTC.

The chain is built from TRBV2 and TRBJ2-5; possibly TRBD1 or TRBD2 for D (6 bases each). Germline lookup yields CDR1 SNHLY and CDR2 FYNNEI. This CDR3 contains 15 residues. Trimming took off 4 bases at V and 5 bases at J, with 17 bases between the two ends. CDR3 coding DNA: TGTGCCAGCAGTGTTTCGGTGGGGGGCGGGGAGACCCAGTACTTC. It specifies CASSVSVGGGETQYF.

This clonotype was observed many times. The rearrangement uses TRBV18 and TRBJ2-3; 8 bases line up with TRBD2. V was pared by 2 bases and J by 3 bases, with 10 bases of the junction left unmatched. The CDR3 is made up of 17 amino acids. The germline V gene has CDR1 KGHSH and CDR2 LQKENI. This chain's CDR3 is CASSPDFEAGETDTQYF. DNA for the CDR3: TGTGCCAGCTCACCAGACTTTGAAGCGGGAGAAACAGATACGCAGTATTTT.

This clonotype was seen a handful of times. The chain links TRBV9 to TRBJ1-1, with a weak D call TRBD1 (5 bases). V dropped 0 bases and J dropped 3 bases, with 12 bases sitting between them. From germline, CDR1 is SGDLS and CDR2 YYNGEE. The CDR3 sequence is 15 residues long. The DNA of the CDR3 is TGTGCCAGCAGCGTAGGTCGGGGGGGGTACACTGAAGCTTTCTTT. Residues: CASSVGRGGYTEAFF.

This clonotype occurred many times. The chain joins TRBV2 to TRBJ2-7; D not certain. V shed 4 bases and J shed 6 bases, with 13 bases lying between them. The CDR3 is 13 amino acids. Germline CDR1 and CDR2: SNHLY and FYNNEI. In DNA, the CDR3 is TGTGCCAGCAGTGTTCGACTCGAGCGCGAGCAGTACTTC. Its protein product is CASSVRLEREQYF.

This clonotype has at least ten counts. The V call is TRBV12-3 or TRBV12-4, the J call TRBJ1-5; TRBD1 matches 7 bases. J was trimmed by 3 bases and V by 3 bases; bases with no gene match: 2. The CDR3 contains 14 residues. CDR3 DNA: TGTGCCAGCAGTTTCGGACAGGCCAATCAGCCCCAGCATTTT. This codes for CASSFGQANQPQHF.

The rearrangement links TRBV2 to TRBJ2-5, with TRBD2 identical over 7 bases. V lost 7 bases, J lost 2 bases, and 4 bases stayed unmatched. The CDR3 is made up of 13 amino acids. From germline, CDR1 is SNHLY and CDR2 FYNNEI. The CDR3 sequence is CASIGEGQETQYF. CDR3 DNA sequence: TGTGCCAGCATAGGGGAGGGTCAAGAGACCCAGTACTTC.

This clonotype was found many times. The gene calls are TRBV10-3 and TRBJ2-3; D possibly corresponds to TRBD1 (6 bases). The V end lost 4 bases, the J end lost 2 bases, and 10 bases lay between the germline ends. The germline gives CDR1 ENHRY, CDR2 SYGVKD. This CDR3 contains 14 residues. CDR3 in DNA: TGTGCCATCAGTGGGGGGCAGTCCACAGATACGCAGTATTTT. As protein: CAISGGQSTDTQYF.

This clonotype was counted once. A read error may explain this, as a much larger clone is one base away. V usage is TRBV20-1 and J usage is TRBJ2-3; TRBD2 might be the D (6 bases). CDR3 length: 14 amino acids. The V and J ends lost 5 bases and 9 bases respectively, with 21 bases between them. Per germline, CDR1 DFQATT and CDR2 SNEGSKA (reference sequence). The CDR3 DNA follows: TGCAGTGCTGGAGGGGCGCGTCAAGCGCCCACGCAGTATTTT. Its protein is CSAGGARQAPTQYF.

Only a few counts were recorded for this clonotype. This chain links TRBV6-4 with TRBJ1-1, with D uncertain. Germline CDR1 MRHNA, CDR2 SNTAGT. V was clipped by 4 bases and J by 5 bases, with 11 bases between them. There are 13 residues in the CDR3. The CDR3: CASSARPGTEAFF. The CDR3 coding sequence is TGTGCCAGCAGTGCCCGGCCGGGAACTGAAGCTTTCTTT.

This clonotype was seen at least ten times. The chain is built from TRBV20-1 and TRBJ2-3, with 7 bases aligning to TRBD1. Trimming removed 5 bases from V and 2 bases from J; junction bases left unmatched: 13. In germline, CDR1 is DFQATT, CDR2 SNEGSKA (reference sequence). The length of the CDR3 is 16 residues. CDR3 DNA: TGCAGTGCTGCACGACCCGGGACAGCCCTCACAGATACGCAGTATTTT. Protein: CSAARPGTALTDTQYF.

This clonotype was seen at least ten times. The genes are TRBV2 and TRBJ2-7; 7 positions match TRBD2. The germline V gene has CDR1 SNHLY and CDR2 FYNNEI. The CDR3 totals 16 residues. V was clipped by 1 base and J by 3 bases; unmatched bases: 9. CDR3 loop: CASSEEEGVAGYEQYF. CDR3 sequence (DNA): TGTGCCAGCAGTGAAGAAGAAGGGGTAGCGGGCTACGAGCAGTACTTC.

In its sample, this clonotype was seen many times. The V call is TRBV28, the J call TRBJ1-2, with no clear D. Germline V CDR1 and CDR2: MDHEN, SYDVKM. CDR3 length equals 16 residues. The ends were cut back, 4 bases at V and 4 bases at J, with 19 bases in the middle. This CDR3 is CASSYSYLGLAYGYTF. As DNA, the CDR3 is TGTGCCAGCAGTTACTCCTACTTAGGACTCGCCTATGGCTACACCTTC.

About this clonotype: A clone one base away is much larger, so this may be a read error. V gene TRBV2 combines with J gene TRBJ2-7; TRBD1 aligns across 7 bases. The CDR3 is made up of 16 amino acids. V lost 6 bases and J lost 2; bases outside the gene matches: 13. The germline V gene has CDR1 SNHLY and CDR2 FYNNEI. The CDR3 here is CASSPIVGTETYEQYF. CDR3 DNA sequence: TGTGCCAGCAGCCCCATTGTAGGGACAGAGACCTACGAGCAGTACTTC.

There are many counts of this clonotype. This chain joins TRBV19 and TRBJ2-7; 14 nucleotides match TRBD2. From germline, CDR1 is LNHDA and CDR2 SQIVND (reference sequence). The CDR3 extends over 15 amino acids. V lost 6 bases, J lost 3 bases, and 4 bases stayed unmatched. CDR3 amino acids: CASSPGLAGDYEQYF. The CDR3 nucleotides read TGTGCCAGTAGCCCGGGACTAGCGGGAGACTACGAGCAGTACTTC.

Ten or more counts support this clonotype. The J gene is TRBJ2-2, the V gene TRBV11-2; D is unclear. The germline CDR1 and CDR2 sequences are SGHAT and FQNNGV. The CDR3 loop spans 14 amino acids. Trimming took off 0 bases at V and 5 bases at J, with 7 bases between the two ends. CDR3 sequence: CASSLDRRTGELFF. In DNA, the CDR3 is TGTGCCAGCAGCTTAGATAGGCGGACCGGGGAGCTGTTTTTT.

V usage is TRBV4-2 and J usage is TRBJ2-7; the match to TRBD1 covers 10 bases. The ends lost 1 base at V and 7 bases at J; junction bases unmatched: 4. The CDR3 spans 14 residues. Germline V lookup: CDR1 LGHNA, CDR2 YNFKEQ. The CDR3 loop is CASSQGQGAREQYF. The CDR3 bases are TGTGCCAGCAGCCAAGGACAGGGGGCGCGAGAGCAGTACTTC.

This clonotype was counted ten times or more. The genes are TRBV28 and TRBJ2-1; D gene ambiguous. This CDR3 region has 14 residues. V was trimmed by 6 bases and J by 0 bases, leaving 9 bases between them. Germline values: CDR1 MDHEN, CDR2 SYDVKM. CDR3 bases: TGTGCCAGCAGCCCCCTGAGCTCCTACAATGAGCAGTTCTTC. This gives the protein CASSPLSSYNEQFF.

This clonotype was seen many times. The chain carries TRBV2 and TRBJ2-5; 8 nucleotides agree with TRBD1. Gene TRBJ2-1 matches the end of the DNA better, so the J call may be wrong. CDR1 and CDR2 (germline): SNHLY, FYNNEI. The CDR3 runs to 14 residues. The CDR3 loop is CASSDGTGQGEQFF. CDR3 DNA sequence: TGTGCCAGCAGTGACGGGACTGGACAGGGTGAGCAGTTCTTC.

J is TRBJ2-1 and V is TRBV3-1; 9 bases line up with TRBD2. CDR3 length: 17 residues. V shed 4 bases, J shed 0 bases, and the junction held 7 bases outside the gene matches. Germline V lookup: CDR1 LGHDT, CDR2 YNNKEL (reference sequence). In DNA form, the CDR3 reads TGTGCCAGCAGCCCGGGGGCGGGGGGGAGCTCCTACAATGAGCAGTTCTTC. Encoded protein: CASSPGAGGSSYNEQFF.

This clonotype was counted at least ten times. CDR3 region: CASTVSHEQFF. CDR3 bases: TGTGCCAGCACGGTCAGTCATGAGCAGTTCTTC. The genes are TRBV28 and TRBJ2-1, with no clear D. The CDR3 totals 11 residues. CDR1 is MDHEN and CDR2 is SYDVKM in the germline V gene. The V end was cut by 7 bases, the J end by 8 bases, with 9 bases between.

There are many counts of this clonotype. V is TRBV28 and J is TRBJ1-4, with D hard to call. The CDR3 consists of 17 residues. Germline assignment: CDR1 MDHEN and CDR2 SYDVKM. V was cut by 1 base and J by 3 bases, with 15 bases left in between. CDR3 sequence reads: CASSLSPWRAPNEKLFF. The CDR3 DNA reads TGTGCCAGCAGTTTATCCCCCTGGCGCGCTCCTAATGAAAAACTGTTTTTT.